These T cell receptor beta chains were read from a single sample in a study of cytomegalovirus exposure and HLA in healthy donors. TCRdb keeps only in-frame clones here, not all; method: immunoSEQ multiplex PCR. This listing includes 50,000 to 75,000 clones. Sequencing input: PBMCs. These receptors were collected from a young woman in good health and CMV-seronegative. CDR3s include the opening cysteine and the closing phenylalanine or tryptophan. A D gene is named only where the DNA matches it firmly.

j_call v_call d_call cdr3_nt cdr3_aa
TRBJ1-5 TRBV5-1 NA TGCGCCAGCAGCTTGGGGACAGAATCCCATAGCAATCAGCCCCAGCATTTT CASSLGTESHSNQPQHF
TRBJ2-6 TRBV7-7 TRBD1 TGTGCCGTCGGGACAGACTTTTTCTCTGGGGCCAACGTCCTGACTTTC CAVGTDFFSGANVLTF
TRBJ2-3 TRBV5-1 TRBD1 TGCGCCAGCACCTTAATAACAGGGGCCGAGGATACGCAGTATTTT CASTLITGAEDTQYF
TRBJ1-1 TRBV9 NA TGTGCCAGCAGCGCCCAGGGAAGCACTGAAGCTTTCTTT CASSAQGSTEAFF
TRBJ1-1 TRBV5-1 TRBD1 TGCGCCAGCAGTATGGGACAGCTCGTACAGAACACTGAAGCTTTCTTT CASSMGQLVQNTEAFF
TRBJ1-5 TRBV6-1 NA TGTGCCAGCAGTGAACAATTCAGGGCCCAGCATTTT CASSEQFRAQHF
TRBJ2-1 TRBV9 NA TGTGCCAGCAGCCCCGGGACCTACAATGAGCAGTTCTTC CASSPGTYNEQFF
TRBJ1-2 TRBV7-8 NA TGTGCCAGCAGCTTTTCGGACAGCCCTAACTATGGCTACACCTTC CASSFSDSPNYGYTF
TRBJ2-3 TRBV4-1 TRBD2 TGCGCCAGCAGCCGCATGTTTCTAGCGGGAGGCACAGATACGCAGTATTTT CASSRMFLAGGTDTQYF
TRBJ2-2 TRBV7-9 NA TGTGCCAGCAGCTTAGGGGGGGCCGGGGAGCTGTTTTTT CASSLGGAGELFF
TRBJ1-4 TRBV4-1 NA TGCGCCAGCAGCCAAGGGCGGGACTTTGAAAAACTGTTTTTT CASSQGRDFEKLFF
TRBJ1-4 TRBV6-5 NA TGTGCCAGCAGTTTACTAAACGGGGCAACTAATGAAAAACTGTTTTTT CASSLLNGATNEKLFF
TRBJ2-5 TRBV6-1 TRBD1 TGTGCCAGCAGTGAGCAAGAGGGGGCAGGGGAGACCCAGTACTTC CASSEQEGAGETQYF
TRBJ1-2 TRBV27 TRBD1 TGTGCCAGCAGTTACGTGGACAGGATTAACTATGGCTACACCTTC CASSYVDRINYGYTF
TRBJ2-3 TRBV9 NA TGTGCCAGCAGCGTATCTGCGGGATTAAGCACAGATACGCAGTATTTT CASSVSAGLSTDTQYF
TRBJ2-5 TRBV5-1 NA TGCGCCAGCGGAGTGCTTGGGAGTCAAGAGACCCAGTACTTC CASGVLGSQETQYF
TRBJ2-3 TRBV29-1 TRBD2 TGCAGCGTTGAGCAAGACCCTAGCGGGGGCACAGATACGCAGTATTTT CSVEQDPSGGTDTQYF
TRBJ2-7 TRBV5-1 TRBD1 TGCGCCAGCAGCTTAGTCCCGGGACAGACGGCGATCTACGAGCAGTACTTC CASSLVPGQTAIYEQYF
TRBJ1-5 TRBV28 TRBD1 TGTGCCAGTTGGACAGGGGGTCAGCCCCAGCATTTT CASWTGGQPQHF
TRBJ1-1 TRBV7-8 NA TGTGCCAGCAGCTTAGCGGGGGCGCGCACTGAAGCTTTCTTT CASSLAGARTEAFF
TRBJ2-3 TRBV13 NA TGTGCCAGCAGCTTAGTTAAGGCTAGATTGGCATATACGCAGTATTTT CASSLVKARLAYTQYF
TRBJ2-2 TRBV19 TRBD2 TGTGCCAGTAGTGGGGGACTAGCGAACACCGGGGAGCTGTTTTTT CASSGGLANTGELFF
TRBJ2-1 TRBV9 TRBD2 TGTGCCAGCAGCGTTTTCCCACTAGCGGGGGCGAACAATGAGCAGTTCTTC CASSVFPLAGANNEQFF
TRBJ2-3 TRBV30 NA TGTGCCTGGAGTGTACACGGGGTCAGCACAGATACGCAGTATTTT CAWSVHGVSTDTQYF
TRBJ2-3 TRBV5-1 TRBD2 TGCGCCAGCAGCCGGACTAGCAAAATGGGCACAGATACGCAGTATTTT CASSRTSKMGTDTQYF
TRBJ2-1 TRBV7-9 TRBD1 TGTGCCAGCAGCTTGCTCAGACAGGGGTTAAACAATGAGCAGTTCTTC CASSLLRQGLNNEQFF
TRBJ2-2 TRBV5-1 NA TGCGCCAGCAGCTTGAACGCGGGGCCGAACACCGGGGAGCTGTTTTTT CASSLNAGPNTGELFF
TRBJ2-3 TRBV27 NA TGTGCCAGCACTAGGTACTCTCCCACAGATACGCAGTATTTT CASTRYSPTDTQYF
TRBJ1-3 TRBV6-6 TRBD1 TGTGCCAGCAGTATTGGGACAGGGTCTGGAAACACCATATATTTT CASSIGTGSGNTIYF
TRBJ1-1 TRBV5-1 NA TGCGCCAGCAGCTTGGCCCAGACATATATGAACACTGAAGCTTTCTTT CASSLAQTYMNTEAFF
TRBJ2-7 TRBV4-1 NA TGCGCCAGCAGCCAAGATTTAGTTTACGAGCAGTACTTC CASSQDLVYEQYF
TRBJ1-1 TRBV6-6 NA TGTGCCAGCGAGGTTCAGCCGAACACTGAAGCTTTCTTT CASEVQPNTEAFF
TRBJ2-7 TRBV6-1 TRBD2 TGTGCCAGCAGCTCGGGACTAGCGGGGGCCTACGAGCAGTACTTC CASSSGLAGAYEQYF
TRBJ2-7 TRBV7-2 NA TGTGCCAGCAGCTTATTGCCCGACAGCGAGCAGTACTTC CASSLLPDSEQYF
TRBJ2-1 TRBV2 TRBD1 TGTGCCAGCAGCGGGACAGCCCAAAAGGGTCGTGAGCAGTTCTTC CASSGTAQKGREQFF